This T cell receptor (beta chain) was profiled in a study of response to subunit inactivated influenza vaccine. Study-wide results and limits: Every seasonal influenza vaccination brings in few new T cells, the authors suggested.

The CDR3 totals 16 residues. The germline CDR1 and CDR2 sequences are SGHRS and YFSETQ. V shed 1 base and J shed 2 bases, with 10 bases lying between them. About this clonotype: What it binds is not known.

TCRdb passed the RT-PCR reads through MiXCR, listing each CDR3 protein once. The sample yields roughly 290,000 distinct CDR3 sequences, around a fifth seen once. The sequence was collected from a man between 50 and 69 years old who received an inactivated influenza vaccine. Sequencing was performed on PBMCs from blood, taken less than 22 months after vaccination. The J gene is TRBJ2-6, the V gene TRBV5-1; D may correspond to TRBD1 or TRBD2 (6 bases each). The CDR3 protein is CASSLRGDPGANVLTF. The CDR3 nucleotides read TGCGCCAGCAGCTTGAGGGGGGACCCTGGGGCCAACGTCCTGACTTTC.